Given below is one TCR beta chain in context. The target antigen is unknown. The CDR3 is 15 residues long. Germline V lookup: CDR1 LGHNA, CDR2 YNFKEQ. V shed 1 base, J shed 7 bases, and the junction held 9 bases outside the gene matches. This record comes from a study of beta chain features in type 1 diabetes. The purity of all sorted populations exceeded 98%. All of the isolated RNA was reverse transcribed, so expressed TCRB transcripts were sequenced. Clones were read by immunoSEQ multiplex PCR, and TCRdb kept only the in-frame ones, dropping some. The table shows some 250,000 clones, with roughly a tenth occurring only once. Notes on the study in general: More deletions and fewer insertions at VDJ junctions were seen in type 1 diabetes patients. The study found that naive, central memory and Treg TCRB repertoires appeared more similar in patients than in healthy donors. TCRB CDR3s from Type 1 diabetes patients were moderately but significantly shorter in all four CD4+ subsets.

What was sequenced was naive CD4+ T cells from blood. This chain links TRBV4-2 with TRBJ2-5; 7 nucleotides agree with TRBD1. This clonotype was obtained from a man aged 25-45 years with type 1 diabetes. The CDR3 sequence is CASSQVDRIDGTQYF. The CDR3 nucleotides read TGTGCCAGCAGCCAAGTGGACAGGATAGATGGGACCCAGTACTTC.